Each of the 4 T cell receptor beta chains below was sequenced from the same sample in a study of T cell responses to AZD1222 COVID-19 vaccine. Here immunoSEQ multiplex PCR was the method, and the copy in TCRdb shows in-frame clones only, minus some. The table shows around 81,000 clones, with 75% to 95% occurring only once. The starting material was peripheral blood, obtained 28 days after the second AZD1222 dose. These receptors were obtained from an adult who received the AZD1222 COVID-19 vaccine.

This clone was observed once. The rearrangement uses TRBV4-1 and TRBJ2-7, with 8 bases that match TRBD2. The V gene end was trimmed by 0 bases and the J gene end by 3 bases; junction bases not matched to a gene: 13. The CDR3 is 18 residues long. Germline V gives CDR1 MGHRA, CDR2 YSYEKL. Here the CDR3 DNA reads TGCGCCAGCAGCCAAGAGAGGCTAGCGGGTCAACTCATCTACGAGCAGTACTTC. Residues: CASSQERLAGQLIYEQYF.

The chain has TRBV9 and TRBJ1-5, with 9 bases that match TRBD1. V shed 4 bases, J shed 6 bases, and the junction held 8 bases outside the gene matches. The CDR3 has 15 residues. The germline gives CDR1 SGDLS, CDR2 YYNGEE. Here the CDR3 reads CASSSTGGAGQPQHF. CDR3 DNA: TGTGCCAGCAGCTCAACAGGGGGCGCCGGTCAGCCCCAGCATTTT.

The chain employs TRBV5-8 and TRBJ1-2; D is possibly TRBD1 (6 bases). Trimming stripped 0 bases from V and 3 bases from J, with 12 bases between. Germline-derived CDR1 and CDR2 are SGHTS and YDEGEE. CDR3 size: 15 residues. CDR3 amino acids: CASSLARGADYGYTF. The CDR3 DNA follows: TGTGCCAGCAGCTTGGCCCGGGGGGCCGACTATGGCTACACCTTC.

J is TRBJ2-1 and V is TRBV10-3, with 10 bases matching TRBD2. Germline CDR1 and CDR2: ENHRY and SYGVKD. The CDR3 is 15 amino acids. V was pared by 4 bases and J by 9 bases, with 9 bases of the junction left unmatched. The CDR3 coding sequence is TGTGCCATCAGTGCAGTGCCTAGCGGGAGTACTGAGCAGTTCTTC. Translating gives CAISAVPSGSTEQFF.